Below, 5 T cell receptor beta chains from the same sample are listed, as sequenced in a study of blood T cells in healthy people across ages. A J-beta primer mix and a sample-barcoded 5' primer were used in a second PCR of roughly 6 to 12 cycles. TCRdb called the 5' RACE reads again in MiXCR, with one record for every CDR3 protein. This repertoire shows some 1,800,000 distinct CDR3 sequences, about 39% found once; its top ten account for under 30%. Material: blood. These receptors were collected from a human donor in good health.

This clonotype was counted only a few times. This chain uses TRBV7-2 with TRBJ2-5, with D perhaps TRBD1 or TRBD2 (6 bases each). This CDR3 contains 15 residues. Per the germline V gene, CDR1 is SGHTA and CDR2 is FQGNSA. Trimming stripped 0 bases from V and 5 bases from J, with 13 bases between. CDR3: CASSLAMGGLETQYF. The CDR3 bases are TGTGCCAGCAGCTTAGCGATGGGGGGCTTGGAGACCCAGTACTTC.

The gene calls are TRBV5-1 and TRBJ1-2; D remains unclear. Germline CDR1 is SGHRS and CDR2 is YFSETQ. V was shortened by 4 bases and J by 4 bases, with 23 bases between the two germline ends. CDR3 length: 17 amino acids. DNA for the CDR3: TGCGCCAGCAGCGGAACGGCGTTGGGTCAGGAACTCTATGGCTACACCTTC. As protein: CASSGTALGQELYGYTF.

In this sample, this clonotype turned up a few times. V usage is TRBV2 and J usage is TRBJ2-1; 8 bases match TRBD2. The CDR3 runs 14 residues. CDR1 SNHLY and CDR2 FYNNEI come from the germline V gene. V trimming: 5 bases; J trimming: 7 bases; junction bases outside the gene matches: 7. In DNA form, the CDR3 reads TGTGCCAGCAGTCAACTAGCGGTATTGAATGAGCAGTTCTTC. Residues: CASSQLAVLNEQFF. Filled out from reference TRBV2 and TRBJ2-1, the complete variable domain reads EPEVTQTPSHQVTQMGQEVILRCVPISNHLYFYWYRQILGQKVEFLVSFYNNEISEKSEIFDDQFSVERPDGSNFTLKIRSTKLEDSAMYFCASSQLAVLNEQFFGPGTRLTVL.

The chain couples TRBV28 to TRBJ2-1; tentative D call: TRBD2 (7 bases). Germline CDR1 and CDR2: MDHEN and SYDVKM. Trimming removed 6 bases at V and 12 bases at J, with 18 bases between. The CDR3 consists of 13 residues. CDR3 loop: CASRPRSRGGQFF. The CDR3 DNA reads TGTGCCAGCAGGCCGCGTAGTAGGGGGGGGCAGTTCTTC.

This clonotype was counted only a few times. This chain's CDR3 is CASSQDMTGTEAFF. DNA of the CDR3: TGCGCCAGCAGCCAAGACATGACTGGAACTGAAGCTTTCTTT. The chain carries TRBV4-3 and TRBJ1-1; D is ambiguous. The CDR3 totals 14 residues. From germline, CDR1 is LGHNA and CDR2 YSLEER. V lost 0 bases, J lost 5 bases, and 10 bases lay in between.